In this sample, the clone carrying this TCR beta chain turned up a few times. Its antigen is undetermined. Ten milliliters was the volume of peripheral blood drawn from each donor. Sample-barcoded 5' priming and a J-beta primer mix drove a second PCR of roughly 7 to 11 cycles. TCRdb re-derived calls from the 5' RACE reads in MiXCR, one entry per CDR3 protein. The sample has about 800,000 distinct CDR3 sequences, roughly 25% seen once. The sample is drawn from a study of blood T cells in healthy people across ages. Study-wide results and limits: Diversity estimated from one million T cells was considered an underestimate.

The CDR3 runs to 15 residues. Germline-derived CDR1 and CDR2 are LNHNV and YYDKDF (reference sequence). V shed 0 bases and J shed 0 bases, with 6 bases lying between them. These data were likewise used in another study, on T cells of mothers and their children.

The J gene is TRBJ2-4, the V gene TRBV15; D unresolved. The sequenced sample was blood. The receptor was derived from a boy between 5 and 17 years old in good health. CDR3 sequence reads: CATSRDSLAKNIQYF. CDR3 DNA: TGTGCCACCAGCAGAGATTCTCTAGCCAAAAACATTCAGTACTTC.